This record concerns one TCR beta chain sequence. The antigen is not known. The data are from a study of cytomegalovirus exposure and HLA in healthy donors. The PCR ran on 60 Vbeta and 13 Jbeta primers. Clones were read by immunoSEQ multiplex PCR, and TCRdb kept only the in-frame ones, dropping some. The sample has over 100,000 clones, around 73% seen once. Trimming removed 4 bases at V and 5 bases at J, with 20 bases between. Germline loops: CDR1 SEHNR, CDR2 FQNEAQ (reference sequence). The CDR3 is 16 residues long. Findings and limits, study-wide: Sequence variants that were highly shared formed a cluster that was likely a sequencing artifact.

This clonotype was obtained from a man aged 35 to 55 in good health and CMV-seronegative. V is TRBV7-9 and J is TRBJ1-2; TRBD1 might be the D (5 bases). Source material: PBMCs. CDR3 amino acids: CASSSILFQGWYGYTF. In nucleotides, the CDR3 is TGTGCCAGCAGCTCCATCCTTTTCCAGGGCTGGTATGGCTACACCTTC.